This TCR beta chain was captured by sequencing in a study of T cell repertoires in cytomegalovirus infection. For the study at large: Both CMV infection and a matching HLA type were indicated by public TCR beta signatures. Regarding the study as a whole: There were HLA-C-restricted CMV-specific TCR beta clonotypes dominating the ex vivo response.

The CDR3 is 10 amino acids. The V and J ends lost 4 bases and 7 bases respectively, with 7 bases between them. Germline lookup yields CDR1 SQVTM and CDR2 ANQGSEA. Notes on this clonotype: The antigen remains undetermined.

Via MiXCR, TCRdb re-called the reads, giving one row per CDR3 protein. The sample has 200,000 to 300,000 distinct CDR3 sequences, roughly an eighth seen once; the top ten hold 8.8%. Material: PBMCs. The origin of this receptor is a human donor in good health (CMV status not recorded). Some clones in this sample may be carry-over from other donors' samples. This chain connects TRBV29-1 to TRBJ1-1; unclear D gene. CDR3 protein: CSVVVLEAFF. The CDR3 DNA is TGCAGCGTTGTGGTACTTGAAGCTTTCTTT.